This T cell receptor (beta chain) is from a study of cytomegalovirus exposure and HLA in healthy donors. General study results and limits: Researchers catalogued roughly 150 TCR beta chains as cytomegalovirus-associated. The availability of immune exposure information extended only to CMV serostatus.

Use of 60 Vbeta and 13 Jbeta primers characterized the PCR. This table comes from immunoSEQ multiplex PCR, and its TCRdb copy is limited to in-frame clones, with some not included. The table lists 100,000 to 150,000 clones, 84% of them singletons. Healthy individuals who donated bone marrow served as the donors. Looked up from germline, CDR1 is LGHNA and CDR2 is YSLEER. This CDR3 is 17 amino acids long. V was cut by 0 bases and J by 0 bases, with 12 bases left in between. To note about this clone: Its antigen remains unidentified.

The sample consisted of PBMCs. This clonotype was sampled from a man in his fifties or sixties in good health and CMV-seronegative. This sequence joins TRBV4-3 and TRBJ1-3; unclear D gene. In DNA form, the CDR3 reads TGCGCCAGCAGCCAAGAAGGTGGAGGCAGCTCTGGAAACACCATATATTTT. Amino acid sequence: CASSQEGGGSSGNTIYF.